The sequence of this TCR beta chain was determined in a study of cytomegalovirus exposure and HLA in healthy donors. Study-wide findings and caveats: That first-cohort TCR clusters tended to co-occur in the 130 or so validation repertoires was found in a later analysis.

Turning to this clone: What it binds is not known.

Germline V gene sequence: CDR1 MNHNS, CDR2 SASEGT. This CDR3 spans 16 amino acids. V lost 1 base and J 3 bases, leaving 15 bases between the germline ends. TCRdb keeps only in-frame clones here, not all; method: immunoSEQ multiplex PCR. The sample has fewer than 200,000 clones, about 83% seen once. The origin of this receptor is a woman aged 25 to 39 in good health and CMV-seronegative. V and J are TRBV6-1 and TRBJ1-1, with D perhaps TRBD1 (5 bases). The sample comprised PBMCs. The CDR3 loop is CASSEGRRVRDTEAFF. The CDR3 region has the DNA TGTGCCAGCAGTGAAGGCCGCAGGGTAAGGGACACTGAAGCTTTCTTT.